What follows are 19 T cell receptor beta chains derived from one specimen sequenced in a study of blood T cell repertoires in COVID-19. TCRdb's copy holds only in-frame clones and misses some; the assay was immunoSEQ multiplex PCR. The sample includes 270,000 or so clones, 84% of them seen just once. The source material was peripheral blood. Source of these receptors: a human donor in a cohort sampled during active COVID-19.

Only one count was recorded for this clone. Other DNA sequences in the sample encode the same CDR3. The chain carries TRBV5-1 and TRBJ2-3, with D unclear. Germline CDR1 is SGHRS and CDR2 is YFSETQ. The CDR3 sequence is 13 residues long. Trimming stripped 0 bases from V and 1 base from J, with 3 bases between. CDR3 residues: CASSLGGTDTQYF. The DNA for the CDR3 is TGCGCCAGCAGCTTGGGCGGCACAGATACGCAGTATTTT.

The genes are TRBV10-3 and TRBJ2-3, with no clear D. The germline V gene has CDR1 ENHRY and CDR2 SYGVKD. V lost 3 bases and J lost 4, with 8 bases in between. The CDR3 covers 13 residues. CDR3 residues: CAISEDWADTQYF. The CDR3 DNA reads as TGTGCCATCAGTGAAGACTGGGCAGATACGCAGTATTTT.

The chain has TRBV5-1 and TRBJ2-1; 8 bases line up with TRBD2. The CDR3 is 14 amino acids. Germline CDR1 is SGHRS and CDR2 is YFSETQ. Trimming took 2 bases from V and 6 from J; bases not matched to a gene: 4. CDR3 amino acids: CASSFAAGANEQFF. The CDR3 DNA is TGCGCCAGCAGCTTTGCAGCGGGGGCCAATGAGCAGTTCTTC.

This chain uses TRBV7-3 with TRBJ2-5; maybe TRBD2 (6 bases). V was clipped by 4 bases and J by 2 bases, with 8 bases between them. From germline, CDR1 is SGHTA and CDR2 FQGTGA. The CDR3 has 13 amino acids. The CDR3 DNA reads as TGTGCCAGCAGCTGGACTATACAAGAGACCCAGTACTTC. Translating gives CASSWTIQETQYF.

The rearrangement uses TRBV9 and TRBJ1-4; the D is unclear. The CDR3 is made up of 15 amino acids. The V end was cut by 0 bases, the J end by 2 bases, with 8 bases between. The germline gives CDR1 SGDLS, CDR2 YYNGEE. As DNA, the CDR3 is TGTGCCAGCAGCGTAGATAGTCACACTAATGAAAAACTGTTTTTT. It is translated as CASSVDSHTNEKLFF.

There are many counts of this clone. The CDR3 reads CASSVLVGAGNQPQHF. The DNA for the CDR3 is TGTGCCAGTAGTGTCCTCGTAGGGGCAGGCAATCAGCCCCAGCATTTT. The rearrangement links TRBV19 to TRBJ1-5; possibly TRBD1 for D (5 bases). The germline gives CDR1 LNHDA, CDR2 SQIVND (reference sequence). V lost 5 bases, J lost 2 bases, and 16 bases lay in between. The CDR3 contains 16 residues. The full variable domain, with the rest looked up from reference TRBV19 and TRBJ1-5, is DGGITQSPKYLFRKEGQNVTLSCEQNLNHDAMYWYRQDPGQGLRLIYYSQIVNDFQKGDIAEGYSVSREKKESFPLTVTSAQKNPTAFYLCASSVLVGAGNQPQHFGDGTRLSIL.

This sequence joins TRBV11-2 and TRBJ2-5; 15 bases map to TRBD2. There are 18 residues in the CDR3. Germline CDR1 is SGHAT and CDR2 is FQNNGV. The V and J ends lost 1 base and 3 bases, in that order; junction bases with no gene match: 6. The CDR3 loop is CASSLAGLAGGTKETQYF. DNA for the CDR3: TGTGCCAGCAGCTTAGCGGGACTAGCGGGGGGTACCAAAGAGACCCAGTACTTC.

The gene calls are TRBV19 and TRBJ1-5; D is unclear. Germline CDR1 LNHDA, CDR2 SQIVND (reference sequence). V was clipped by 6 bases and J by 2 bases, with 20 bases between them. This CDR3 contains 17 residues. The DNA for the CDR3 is TGTGCCAGTAGCCATAACGGGGTGGGATATGGCAATCAGCCCCAGCATTTT. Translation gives CASSHNGVGYGNQPQHF.

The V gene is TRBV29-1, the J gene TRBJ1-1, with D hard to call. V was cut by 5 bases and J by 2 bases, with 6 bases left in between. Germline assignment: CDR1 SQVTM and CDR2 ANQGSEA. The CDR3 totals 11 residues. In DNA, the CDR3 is TGCAGCGTTTGGGCAAACACTGAAGCTTTCTTT. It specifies CSVWANTEAFF.

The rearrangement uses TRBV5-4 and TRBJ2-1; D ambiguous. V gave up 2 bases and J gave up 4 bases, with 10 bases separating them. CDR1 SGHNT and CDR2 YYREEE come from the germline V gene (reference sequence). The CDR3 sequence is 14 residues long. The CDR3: CASSFGGLYNEQFF. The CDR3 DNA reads TGTGCCAGCAGCTTCGGCGGCCTATACAATGAGCAGTTCTTC. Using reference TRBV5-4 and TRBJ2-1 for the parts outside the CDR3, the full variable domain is ETGVTQSPTHLIKTRGQQVTLRCSSQSGHNTVSWYQQALGQGPQFIFQYYREEENGRGNFPPRFSGLQFPNYSSELNVNALELDDSALYLCASSFGGLYNEQFFGPGTRLTVL.

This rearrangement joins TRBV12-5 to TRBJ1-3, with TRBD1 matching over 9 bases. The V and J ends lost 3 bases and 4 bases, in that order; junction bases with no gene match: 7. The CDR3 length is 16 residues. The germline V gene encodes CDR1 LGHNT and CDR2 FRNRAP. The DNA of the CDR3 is TGTGCTAGTGGTTTCACTGGACAGGGGACAGGAAACACCATATATTTT. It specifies CASGFTGQGTGNTIYF.

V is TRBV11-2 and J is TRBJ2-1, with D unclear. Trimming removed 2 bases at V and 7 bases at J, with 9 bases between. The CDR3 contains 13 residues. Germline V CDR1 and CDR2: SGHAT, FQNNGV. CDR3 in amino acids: CASSLNVGNEQFF. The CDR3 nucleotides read TGTGCCAGCAGCTTAAACGTCGGGAATGAGCAGTTCTTC.

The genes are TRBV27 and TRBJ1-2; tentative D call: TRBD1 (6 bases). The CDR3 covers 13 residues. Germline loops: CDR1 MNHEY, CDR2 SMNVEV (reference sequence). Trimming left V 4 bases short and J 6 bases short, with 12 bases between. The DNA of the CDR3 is TGTGCCAGCAGTTCGCCACAGGGAAATGGCTACACCTTC. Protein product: CASSSPQGNGYTF.

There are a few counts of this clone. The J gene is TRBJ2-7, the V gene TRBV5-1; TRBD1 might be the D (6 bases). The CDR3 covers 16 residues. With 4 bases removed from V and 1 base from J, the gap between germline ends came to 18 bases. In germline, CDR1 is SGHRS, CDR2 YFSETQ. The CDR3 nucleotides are TGCGCCAGCAGCCCGAAGGGCAGGGGCGCATCCTACGAGCAGTACTTC. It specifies CASSPKGRGASYEQYF.

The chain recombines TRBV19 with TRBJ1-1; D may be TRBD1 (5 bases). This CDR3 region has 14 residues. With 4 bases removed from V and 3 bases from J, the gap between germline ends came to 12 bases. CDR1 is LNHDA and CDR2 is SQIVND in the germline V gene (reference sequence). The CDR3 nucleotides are TGTGCCAGTAGTAGGCTCAGGGAAGACACTGAAGCTTTCTTT. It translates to CASSRLREDTEAFF.

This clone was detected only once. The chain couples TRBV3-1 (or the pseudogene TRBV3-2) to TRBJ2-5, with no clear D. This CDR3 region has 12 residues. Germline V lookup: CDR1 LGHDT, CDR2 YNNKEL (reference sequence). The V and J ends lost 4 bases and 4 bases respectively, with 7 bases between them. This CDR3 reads CASSPRGETQYF. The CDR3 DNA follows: TGTGCCAGCAGCCCTAGAGGAGAGACCCAGTACTTC.

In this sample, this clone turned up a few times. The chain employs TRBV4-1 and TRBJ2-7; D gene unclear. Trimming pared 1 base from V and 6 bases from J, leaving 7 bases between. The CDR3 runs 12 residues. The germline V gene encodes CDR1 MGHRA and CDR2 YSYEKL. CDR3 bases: TGCGCCAGCAGCCAAGCGCCCAGCGAGCAGTACTTC. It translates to CASSQAPSEQYF.

In DNA, the CDR3 is TGCGCCAGCAGTGAGTCAGTAGGGGGCCCTAGCACAGATACGCAGTATTTT. Amino acid sequence: CASSESVGGPSTDTQYF. The rearrangement uses TRBV10-1 and TRBJ2-3; TRBD1 agrees at 7 bases. The V and J ends lost 0 bases and 0 bases, in that order; junction bases with no gene match: 6. The CDR3 totals 17 residues. Germline CDR1 WNHNN, CDR2 SYGVQD (reference sequence).

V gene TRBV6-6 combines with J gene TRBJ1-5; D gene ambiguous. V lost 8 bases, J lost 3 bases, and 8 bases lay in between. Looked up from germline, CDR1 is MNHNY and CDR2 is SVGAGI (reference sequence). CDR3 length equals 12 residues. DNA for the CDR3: TGTGCCAGCGCTAGCTACAATCAGCCCCAGCATTTT. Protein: CASASYNQPQHF.